These 29 T cell receptor beta chains were all obtained from the same sample, sequenced in a study of early T cells in non-severe SARS-CoV-2 infection. TCRdb reanalysed the 5' RACE reads using MiXCR and keeps one entry per CDR3 protein. The sample lists 50,000 to 85,000 distinct CDR3 sequences, around 8.7% seen once, with roughly 3.2% in the top ten. The sequenced material came from whole blood. These receptors were collected from an adult who was a healthcare worker with PCR-confirmed SARS-CoV-2 infection or an uninfected control (not recorded which).

This clonotype has ten or more counts. The gene calls are TRBV7-8 and TRBJ2-1; tentatively, D is TRBD2 (6 bases). CDR3 length: 14 amino acids. The germline V and J ends were trimmed by 8 bases and 5 bases, with 16 bases remaining between them. Germline V gene sequence: CDR1 SGHVS, CDR2 FQNEAQ. CDR3 amino acids: CASAGGDGNNEQFF. DNA for the CDR3: TGTGCCAGCGCCGGGGGAGATGGGAACAATGAGCAGTTCTTC.

This clonotype was seen only a few times. V usage is TRBV7-3 and J usage is TRBJ2-7, with 9 bases identical to TRBD1. This CDR3 comprises 15 residues. Germline V gene data show CDR1 as SGHTA and CDR2 as FQGTGA. After removal of 3 bases from V and 4 bases from J, the junction contained 7 bases not matched to a gene. The CDR3 region has the DNA TGTGCCAGCAGCTTCTCCGGGACAGGGTCTTACGAGCAGTACTTC. Translation: CASSFSGTGSYEQYF.

This chain uses TRBV7-9 with TRBJ2-3, with D unresolved. Germline V lookup: CDR1 SEHNR, CDR2 FQNEAQ (reference sequence). Deletions cut 0 bases from V and 0 bases from J, with 4 bases between. The CDR3 totals 14 residues. The CDR3 region has the DNA TGTGCCAGCAGCTTAGCGCACAGCACAGATACGCAGTATTTT. Amino acid sequence: CASSLAHSTDTQYF.

This clonotype was seen ten or more times. The genes are TRBV27 and TRBJ2-1; D gene unclear. V was cut by 6 bases and J by 0 bases, with 6 bases left in between. The CDR3 has 13 residues. Germline CDR1 reads MNHEY; CDR2 reads SMNVEV (reference sequence). Written as DNA, the CDR3 is TGTGCCAGCAGAGGGTTCTCCTACAATGAGCAGTTCTTC. Encoded protein: CASRGFSYNEQFF.

This clonotype was observed at least ten times. V and J are TRBV20-1 and TRBJ2-3, with 11 bases that match TRBD2. This CDR3 region has 16 residues. Germline V lookup: CDR1 DFQATT, CDR2 SNEGSKA (reference sequence). The trim removed 6 bases at V and 5 bases at J, leaving 13 bases unmatched. This CDR3 is CSAALSSGGRGDTQYF. The CDR3 DNA is TGCAGTGCCGCTCTTTCTAGCGGGGGGAGAGGAGATACGCAGTATTTT.

The V call is TRBV2, the J call TRBJ2-7, with D perhaps given as TRBD1 or TRBD2 (5 bases each). The V gene's germline CDR1 is SNHLY and CDR2 FYNNEI. The CDR3 consists of 13 residues. Trimming took 3 bases from V and 4 from J, leaving 10 bases between them. The CDR3 protein is CASSDQGVYEQYF. The DNA of the CDR3 is TGTGCCAGCAGTGATCAGGGAGTTTACGAGCAGTACTTC.

This clonotype was counted many times. The chain has TRBV5-8 and TRBJ2-7; TRBD2 might be the D (5 bases). V dropped 1 base and J dropped 0 bases, with 11 bases sitting between them. The CDR3 consists of 15 residues. Germline V gene sequence: CDR1 SGHTS, CDR2 YDEGEE. The CDR3: CASSLRRRSSYEQYF. The CDR3, as DNA: TGTGCCAGCAGCTTGCGGCGGAGGAGCTCCTACGAGCAGTACTTC.

This chain joins TRBV11-2 and TRBJ2-5; possibly TRBD2 for D (7 bases). V lost 5 bases and J 0 bases, leaving 25 bases between the germline ends. The germline V gene encodes CDR1 SGHAT and CDR2 FQNNGV. The CDR3 covers 19 residues. CDR3 sequence (DNA): TGTGCCAGCAGCCGCCGGGGGGCAACCGCGGGGCTGTACCAAGAGACCCAGTACTTC. Amino acid sequence: CASSRRGATAGLYQETQYF.

The rearrangement uses TRBV18 and TRBJ2-7; D unresolved. The CDR3 sequence is 15 residues long. Germline V gives CDR1 KGHSH, CDR2 LQKENI. V dropped 2 bases and J dropped 0 bases, with 11 bases sitting between them. The CDR3 bases are TGTGCCAGCTCACCAGACCAGCTTAGCTCCTACGAGCAGTACTTC. Amino acids: CASSPDQLSSYEQYF.

This clonotype appeared many times. J is TRBJ2-3 and V is TRBV20-1; 8 nucleotides line up with TRBD2. Per the germline V gene, CDR1 is DFQATT and CDR2 is SNEGSKA (reference sequence). The V and J ends lost 7 bases and 4 bases, in that order; junction bases with no gene match: 4. This CDR3 spans 12 amino acids. The CDR3 loop reads CSESGSADTQYF. The CDR3 DNA sequence: TGCAGTGAAAGCGGGAGCGCAGATACGCAGTATTTT.

The CDR3 loop reads CASRPESRGEAFF. The CDR3 nucleotides read TGTGCCAGCAGGCCCGAGTCCCGGGGTGAAGCTTTCTTT. This rearrangement joins TRBV9 to TRBJ1-1; unclear D gene. Germline CDR1 is SGDLS and CDR2 is YYNGEE. The length of the CDR3 is 13 residues. V lost 5 bases and J 7 bases, leaving 15 bases between the germline ends. Combining the CDR3 with reference TRBV9 and TRBJ1-1 gives the whole variable domain DSGVTQTPKHLITATGQRVTLRCSPRSGDLSVYWYQQSLDQGLQFLIQYYNGEERAKGNILERFSAQQFPDLHSELNLSSLELGDSALYFCASRPESRGEAFFGQGTRLTVV.

This clonotype appeared many times. The germline gene is not matched at one end of the junction; a read error may be the cause. DNA of the CDR3: TGTGCCAGCAGTTTAGGGACTAGCGGGAGGACGGTCACCTACGAGCAGTACTTC. Protein sequence: CASSLGTSGRTVTYEQYF. The chain joins TRBV7-2 to TRBJ2-7; 15 bases agree with TRBD2. The CDR3 covers 18 residues. Germline V gene sequence: CDR1 SGHTA, CDR2 FQGNSA.

At least ten counts were recorded for this clonotype. The J gene is TRBJ1-4, the V gene TRBV20-1; D uncertain. CDR1 DFQATT and CDR2 SNEGSKA come from the germline V gene (reference sequence). The CDR3 consists of 16 residues. Between the trimmed V and J ends, which lost 0 bases and 5 bases, there was a span of 16 bases. CDR3 loop: CSARDPAVGFNEKLFF. The CDR3 DNA sequence: TGCAGTGCTAGAGATCCGGCGGTGGGGTTCAATGAAAAACTGTTTTTT.

This clonotype was detected only a few times. This chain links TRBV7-6 with TRBJ2-7; unclear D gene. The CDR3 is 14 residues long. Germline loops: CDR1 SGHVS, CDR2 FNYEAQ. V lost 5 bases to trimming and J lost 3 bases, with 14 bases between them. The CDR3 spells CASSPRTDFYEQYF. The CDR3, as DNA: TGTGCCAGCAGCCCAAGGACGGATTTCTACGAGCAGTACTTC. Looking up the rest from reference TRBV7-6 and TRBJ2-7 gives the full variable domain: GAGVSQSPRYKVTKRGQDVALRCDPISGHVSLYWYRQALGQGPEFLTYFNYEAQQDKSGLPNDRFSAERPEGSISTLTIQRTEQRDSAMYRCASSPRTDFYEQYFGPGTRLTVT.

The rearrangement uses TRBV5-1 and TRBJ2-7, with D possibly called TRBD1 or TRBD2 (5 bases each). The germline CDR1 and CDR2 sequences are SGHRS and YFSETQ. This CDR3 has 15 amino acids. Deletions cut 5 bases from V and 0 bases from J, with 15 bases between. CDR3: CASSTTGTYSYEQYF. The CDR3 DNA reads TGCGCCAGCAGTACTACCGGGACCTACTCCTACGAGCAGTACTTC.

This rearrangement joins TRBV12-3 or TRBV12-4 to TRBJ2-7, with TRBD2 matching 7 bases. Germline trimming cut 5 bases from V and 4 bases from J; bases unmatched to any gene: 11. The CDR3 spans 15 residues. Here the CDR3 reads CASSPGLVRGYEQYF. The DNA of the CDR3 is TGTGCCAGCAGTCCAGGACTAGTGCGTGGTTACGAGCAGTACTTC.

This chain uses TRBV4-2 with TRBJ2-1; 9 nucleotides match TRBD2. The V and J ends lost 6 bases and 5 bases, in that order; junction bases with no gene match: 11. The germline CDR1 and CDR2 sequences are LGHNA and YNFKEQ. There are 16 residues in the CDR3. CDR3 sequence: CASRQTLAGLNNEQFF. The DNA of the CDR3 is TGTGCCAGCAGGCAGACTCTAGCGGGACTTAACAATGAGCAGTTCTTC.

At least ten counts were recorded for this clonotype. The chain has TRBV7-9 and TRBJ1-1, with 7 positions matching TRBD1. CDR3 size: 13 residues. Trimming took 4 bases from V and 5 from J; bases not matched to a gene: 4. Germline lookup yields CDR1 SEHNR and CDR2 FQNEAQ (reference sequence). In DNA form, the CDR3 reads TGTGCCAGCAGCTCATCAGGGGGGACTGAAGCTTTCTTT. Amino acids: CASSSSGGTEAFF.

This clonotype was detected many times. The chain links TRBV4-2 to TRBJ2-3; tentative D call: TRBD2 (5 bases). The CDR3 consists of 15 residues. From germline, CDR1 is LGHNA and CDR2 YNFKEQ. V was shortened by 0 bases and J by 4 bases, with 11 bases between the two germline ends. This CDR3 is CASSQEGGFADTQYF. The CDR3 DNA follows: TGTGCCAGCAGCCAAGAGGGCGGGTTCGCAGATACGCAGTATTTT.

This clonotype was recorded many times. The V call is TRBV7-6, the J call TRBJ2-5; 12 nucleotides match TRBD2. This CDR3 spans 16 amino acids. Per the germline V gene, CDR1 is SGHVS and CDR2 is FNYEAQ. V dropped 3 bases and J dropped 7; count of bases not matched to a gene: 9. CDR3 in amino acids: CASSLYTSGRIGTQYF. The CDR3 DNA reads as TGTGCCAGCAGCTTGTACACTAGCGGGAGGATCGGGACCCAGTACTTC.

Ten or more counts support this clonotype. V usage is TRBV6-6 and J usage is TRBJ2-1; D is perhaps TRBD2 (6 bases). CDR3 length: 16 residues. The V end was cut by 2 bases, the J end by 0 bases, with 11 bases between. CDR1 and CDR2 (germline): MNHNY, SVGAGI (reference sequence). The CDR3 region has the DNA TGTGCCAGCAGTTACCGTAGCGGAGCCTCCTACAATGAGCAGTTCTTC. It translates to CASSYRSGASYNEQFF.

This clonotype came up a few times. V is TRBV20-1 and J is TRBJ2-7; D possibly uses TRBD1 or TRBD2 (5 bases each). Germline V gene lookup returns CDR1 DFQATT and CDR2 SNEGSKA (reference sequence). This CDR3 has 14 amino acids. V was clipped by 5 bases and J by 0 bases, with 14 bases between them. CDR3 DNA sequence: TGCAGTGCTTCCGGGACGGGAAGCTCCTACGAGCAGTACTTC. It encodes CSASGTGSSYEQYF.

The CDR3: CASSLGDFTYEQYF. In DNA form, the CDR3 reads TGTGCCAGCAGCTTAGGGGACTTCACCTACGAGCAGTACTTC. The chain uses TRBV7-2 and TRBJ2-7, with D maybe TRBD2 (6 bases). This CDR3 has 14 residues. Germline V gene sequence: CDR1 SGHTA, CDR2 FQGNSA. With 1 base removed from V and 2 bases from J, the gap between germline ends came to 9 bases.

This clonotype was picked up a small number of times. This sequence joins TRBV6-1 and TRBJ1-4; TRBD1 matches at 9 bases. Germline CDR1 is MNHNS and CDR2 is SASEGT. V was pared by 5 bases and J by 8 bases, with 6 bases of the junction left unmatched. This CDR3 has 14 amino acids. CDR3 sequence: CASSSTGTGEKLFF. The CDR3 coding sequence is TGTGCCAGCAGTTCGACCGGGACAGGGGAAAAACTGTTTTTT.

The chain recombines TRBV4-3 with TRBJ2-1, with 10 bases that match TRBD1. Germline V gene lookup returns CDR1 LGHNA and CDR2 YSLEER. V shed 0 bases, J shed 5 bases, and the junction held 4 bases outside the gene matches. The CDR3 runs 16 residues. CDR3 loop: CASSQDSGTGDNEQFF. The CDR3 region has the DNA TGCGCCAGCAGCCAAGATTCGGGGACAGGGGACAATGAGCAGTTCTTC.

In this sample, this clonotype turned up many times. V gene TRBV6-6 combines with J gene TRBJ2-7; D is possibly TRBD2 (5 bases). This CDR3 contains 15 residues. Germline V gene data show CDR1 as MNHNY and CDR2 as SVGAGI (reference sequence). The ends were cut back, 7 bases at V and 1 base at J, with 17 bases in the middle. CDR3 sequence: CASITGYSPSYEQYF. The CDR3 DNA reads as TGTGCCAGCATTACGGGGTACTCCCCTTCCTACGAGCAGTACTTC.

The chain uses TRBV5-1 and TRBJ2-5; 8 positions agree with TRBD1. The CDR3 runs 14 residues. The ends lost 3 bases at V and 2 bases at J; junction bases unmatched: 3. In germline, CDR1 is SGHRS, CDR2 YFSETQ. CDR3 coding DNA: TGCGCCAGCAGCTCAGACAGGGGACAAGAGACCCAGTACTTC. Translation gives CASSSDRGQETQYF.

This chain connects TRBV7-8 to TRBJ1-5; D is unresolved. The CDR3 has 13 residues. CDR1 and CDR2 (germline): SGHVS, FQNEAQ. Deletions cut 5 bases from V and 7 bases from J, with 12 bases between. The CDR3 bases are TGTGCCAGCAGCCTAGGTGGCCTCCAGCCCCAGCATTTT. Amino acid sequence: CASSLGGLQPQHF.

This clonotype has only a few counts. The rearrangement links TRBV20-1 to TRBJ2-2; D call uncertain. V lost 3 bases to trimming and J lost 9 bases, with 14 bases between them. The CDR3 totals 13 residues. The germline V gene encodes CDR1 DFQATT and CDR2 SNEGSKA (reference sequence). The chain's CDR3 is CSASQQPARELFF. In DNA, the CDR3 is TGCAGTGCTAGCCAGCAGCCAGCGAGGGAGCTGTTTTTT.